This TCR beta chain was observed in a study of T cell responses to AZD1222 COVID-19 vaccine. Study outcomes and limitations: The repertoires were collected only after the peak T cell response.

On this clone: The target antigen is unknown.

The CDR3 sequence is 15 residues long. Trimming pared 0 bases from V and 4 bases from J, leaving 13 bases between. Germline lookup yields CDR1 SGHTA and CDR2 FQGNSA. Data came from immunoSEQ multiplex PCR; TCRdb stores just in-frame clones and leaves some out. Of some 150,000 clones in the sample, 92% were seen once. Sequenced material: peripheral blood, taken on day 0 of AZD1222 vaccination. The TCR comes from an adult in good health. V is TRBV7-2 and J is TRBJ2-7; D possibly corresponds to TRBD2 (6 bases). The CDR3 here is CASSLAYGGMYEQYF. The CDR3 bases are TGTGCCAGCAGCTTAGCGTATGGGGGGATGTACGAGCAGTACTTC.